The clone carrying this T cell receptor (beta chain) appeared a single time. Its specificity is not known. These data belong to a study of cytomegalovirus exposure and HLA in healthy donors. Germline CDR1 is SGDLS and CDR2 is YYNGEE. The CDR3 runs 15 residues. The J segment lost 8 bases and the V segment lost 3 bases, leaving 13 bases of the junction unmatched. Vbeta (60) and Jbeta (13) primers were used in the PCR. The table came from immunoSEQ multiplex PCR; TCRdb's copy has only in-frame clones and leaves some out. The table lists 130,000 or so clones, around 70% of them singletons. Study conclusions and caveats: 87-base-pair reads could not separate some V segments, including TRBV6-2 and TRBV6-3.

The sample was PBMCs. The chain recombines TRBV9 with TRBJ2-7; 8 positions agree with TRBD1. This receptor was identified in a male donor in good health and CMV-seronegative. CDR3 DNA sequence: TGTGCCAGCAGCGCCCGCGGACAGGGCGTTACGAAGCAGTACTTC. It codes for CASSARGQGVTKQYF.